What follows are 6 T cell receptor beta chains derived from one specimen sequenced in a study of prognosis after radiotherapy for stage I lung cancer. The authors amplified TCR beta CDR3 from genomic DNA using two-round multiplex PCR. First-round PCR employed TRBV- and TRBJ-specific primers for each gene. In TCRdb, the multiplex PCR reads were re-called with MiXCR into one record per CDR3 protein. The data show about 18,000 distinct CDR3 sequences, with around 50% seen just once and 25% to 30% held by the top ten. Here the sequenced sample was PBMCs, taken before or after stereotactic body radiation therapy (not recorded which). These receptors were taken from a donor at least 50 years old with non-small cell lung cancer.

Points on this clonotype: With a much larger clone just one base away, this may be a read error. The chain employs TRBV2 and TRBJ1-1, with a tentative D call TRBD1 (6 bases). The CDR3 contains 17 residues. Looked up from germline, CDR1 is SNHLY and CDR2 is FYNNEI. CDR3 DNA sequence: TGTGCCAGCGGTGAAAGATTGGGGGGCTTAGGGAACACTGAAGCTTTCTTT. This sequence encodes CASGERLGGLGNTEAFF.

This clonotype is judged medium-sized. The chain joins TRBV5-1 to TRBJ1-3, with 12 bases identical to TRBD1. The CDR3 has 16 residues. V was pared by 4 bases and J by 3 bases, with 5 bases of the junction left unmatched. CDR1 is SGHRS, CDR2 YFSETQ, per germline. CDR3: CASSPGTGGIGNTIYF. CDR3 DNA: TGCGCCAGCAGCCCGGGGACAGGGGGCATTGGAAACACCATATATTTT.

This clonotype showed up many times. The chain uses TRBV3-1 and TRBJ1-1; 7 bases are a match to TRBD1. The CDR3 is 14 residues long. In germline, CDR1 is LGHDT, CDR2 YNNKEL (reference sequence). The V segment lost 4 bases and the J segment 3 bases; nucleotides outside the gene matches: 5. In DNA form, the CDR3 reads TGTGCCAGCAGCCCTCAGGGGGGGGACACTGAAGCTTTCTTT. Its translation is CASSPQGGDTEAFF.

This clonotype is labeled medium-sized. The J gene is TRBJ2-1, the V gene TRBV28; a weak D match, TRBD2 (6 bases). The CDR3 runs to 16 residues. CDR1 and CDR2 from the germline V gene are MDHEN and SYDVKM. The ends were cut back, 4 bases at V and 8 bases at J, with 21 bases in the middle. The CDR3 DNA is TGTGCCAGCAGTTACGAATTTAAGACTAGAGGCTATGAGCAGTTCTTC. Its translation: CASSYEFKTRGYEQFF.

By its share, this clonotype is medium-sized (0.01 to 0.1%). This chain uses TRBV20-1 with TRBJ1-6, with D hard to call. The CDR3 contains 15 residues. With 0 bases removed from V and 0 bases from J, the gap between germline ends came to 6 bases. The germline V gene has CDR1 DFQATT and CDR2 SNEGSKA (reference sequence). The CDR3 DNA reads TGCAGTGCTAGAGACCGGGTCTCCTATAATTCACCCCTCCACTTT. Amino acid sequence: CSARDRVSYNSPLHF.

Turning to this clonotype: A read error likely explains this, since a far larger clone differs by one base. The chain combines TRBV6-1 with TRBJ2-2; TRBD2 is a possible D gene (6 bases). The germline V gene encodes CDR1 MNHNS and CDR2 SASEGT. This CDR3 is built from 13 residues. The germline V and J ends were trimmed by 7 bases and 5 bases, with 11 bases remaining between them. For the CDR3, the DNA is TGTGCCAGCATCTACGGGAGTACCGGGGAGCTGTTTTTT. It yields the protein CASIYGSTGELFF.